Listed here are 31 T cell receptor beta chains from one sample, sequenced in a study of glioma-infiltrating T cells. The iRepertoire nested amplicon-rescue multiplex PCR amplified TCR alpha and beta CDR3s from RNA. TCRdb analysed the multiplex PCR reads with MiXCR anew, one entry per CDR3 protein. The sample lists approximately 190,000 distinct CDR3 sequences, over 30% occurring once. Sample: glioma tissue, nonneoplastic brain tissue, or PBMCs (not recorded which). All receptors come from a human donor with low-grade glioma or glioblastoma, undergoing nonglioma brain surgery, or in good health (not recorded which).

The table lists this clonotype with a count of one. The chain recombines TRBV3-1 with TRBJ2-5, with D perhaps being TRBD1 or TRBD2 (6 bases each). Germline CDR1 reads LGHDT; CDR2 reads YNNKEL (reference sequence). The CDR3 sequence is 17 residues long. V was pared by 8 bases and J by 4 bases, with 26 bases between. The chain's CDR3 is CASRSSQGGRTRETQYF. The CDR3 bases are TGTGCCAGCCGTTCCTCACAGGGAGGTAGGACCCGAGAGACCCAGTACTTC.

The sample holds many counts of this clonotype. The rearrangement links TRBV2 to TRBJ2-3; no definite D call. The CDR3 extends over 13 amino acids. V was trimmed by 6 bases and J by 2 bases, leaving 9 bases between them. Germline V gene sequence: CDR1 SNHLY, CDR2 FYNNEI. CDR3 sequence (DNA): TGTGCCAGCAGACCCGACACCACAGATACGCAGTATTTT. This encodes CASRPDTTDTQYF.

This clonotype was detected ten times or more. This chain connects TRBV20-1 to TRBJ2-3; the D gene could be TRBD1 or TRBD2 (6 bases each). Trimming took 6 bases from V and 6 from J, leaving 10 bases between them. From germline, CDR1 is DFQATT and CDR2 SNEGSKA (reference sequence). CDR3 size: 11 residues. CDR3 residues: CSAKGGDTQYF. The DNA for the CDR3 is TGCAGTGCCAAAGGGGGGGATACGCAGTATTTT.

A single count supports this clonotype. One junction end disagrees with the germline gene, perhaps due to a read error. V gene TRBV19 combines with J gene TRBJ1-5, with 11 nucleotides matching TRBD1. CDR1 is LNHDA and CDR2 is SQIVND in the germline V gene (reference sequence). The CDR3 has 17 amino acids. The CDR3 is CSSRHRPGQGAYQPQHF. DNA of the CDR3: TGTTCCAGTAGACATCGCCCTGGACAGGGGGCTTATCAGCCCCAGCATTTT.

This clonotype was counted many times. The chain has TRBV7-2 and TRBJ1-5; D remains ambiguous. The CDR3 is made up of 12 amino acids. V lost 2 bases, J lost 7 bases, and 6 bases lay in between. Germline V lookup: CDR1 SGHTA, CDR2 FQGNSA. CDR3 nucleotides: TGTGCCAGCAGCTTATACCGACAGCCCCAGCATTTT. Translated: CASSLYRQPQHF.

Ten or more counts support this clonotype. The J gene is TRBJ2-1, the V gene TRBV7-9; 11 bases align to TRBD2. The CDR3 is 16 residues long. Trimming cost V 10 bases and J 3 bases; bases outside gene matches: 11. Germline V lookup: CDR1 SEHNR, CDR2 FQNEAQ (reference sequence). CDR3 DNA: TGTGCCACGACGACTAGCGGGACCCTTAACTACAATGAGCAGTTCTTC. It encodes CATTTSGTLNYNEQFF.

This clonotype was detected ten times or more. The gene calls are TRBV15 and TRBJ1-6; TRBD1 agrees at 7 bases. Germline CDR1 reads LNHNV; CDR2 reads YYDKDF (reference sequence). The length of the CDR3 is 13 residues. V gave up 6 bases and J gave up 5 bases; unmatched junction bases: 1. CDR3 bases: TGTGCCACCAGGCAGGGGGATAATTCACCCCTCCACTTT. It encodes CATRQGDNSPLHF.

There are many counts of this clonotype. The chain combines TRBV4-2 with TRBJ2-3, with D perhaps TRBD1 or TRBD2 (5 bases each). The CDR3 sequence is 14 residues long. The V end lost 1 base, the J end lost 1 base, and 6 bases lay between the germline ends. Germline V gives CDR1 LGHNA, CDR2 YNFKEQ. CDR3: CASSQVGGTDTQYF. In DNA, the CDR3 is TGTGCCAGCAGCCAAGTGGGGGGCACAGATACGCAGTATTTT.

V usage is TRBV7-9 and J usage is TRBJ1-6; perhaps TRBD1 as D (5 bases). This CDR3 has 15 amino acids. CDR1 is SEHNR, CDR2 FQNEAQ, per germline (reference sequence). V was shortened by 5 bases and J by 7 bases, with 15 bases between the two germline ends. CDR3 residues: CASSMPGYSNSPLHF. The DNA for the CDR3 is TGTGCCAGCAGCATGCCAGGGTATTCGAATTCACCCCTCCACTTT. The whole variable domain, filled in from reference TRBV7-9 and TRBJ1-6, reads DTGVSQNPRHKITKRGQNVTFRCDPISEHNRLYWYRQTLGQGPEFLTYFQNEAQLEKSRLLSDRFSAERPKGSFSTLEIQRTEQGDSAMYLCASSMPGYSNSPLHFGNGTRLTVT.

At least ten counts were recorded for this clonotype. The chain links TRBV6-2 or TRBV6-3 to TRBJ2-7, with D uncertain. Germline loops: CDR1 MNHEY, CDR2 SVGEGT. The CDR3 length is 12 residues. The ends were cut back, 2 bases at V and 2 bases at J, with 4 bases in the middle. The DNA for the CDR3 is TGTGCCAGCAGTTACAGGCCCTACGAGCAGTACTTC. Its translation: CASSYRPYEQYF.

This clonotype was recorded at least ten times. The chain carries TRBV7-9 and TRBJ2-7; a weak D match, TRBD1 (6 bases). V gave up 5 bases and J gave up 0 bases, with 14 bases separating them. The germline gives CDR1 SEHNR, CDR2 FQNEAQ (reference sequence). This CDR3 comprises 15 residues. The DNA of the CDR3 is TGTGCCAGCAGCACGAGGACAGCGAGCTCCTACGAGCAGTACTTC. It encodes CASSTRTASSYEQYF.

This clonotype was seen at least ten times. The chain uses TRBV7-9 and TRBJ2-3, with D possibly matching TRBD2 (5 bases). Per germline, CDR1 SEHNR and CDR2 FQNEAQ (reference sequence). CDR3 length: 14 residues. The germline V and J ends were trimmed by 5 bases and 0 bases, with 9 bases remaining between them. The CDR3 protein is CASSPAGSTDTQYF. In nucleotides, the CDR3 is TGTGCCAGCAGCCCCGCGGGTAGCACAGATACGCAGTATTTT.

This clonotype has a count of ten or more. The rearrangement joins TRBV4-2 to TRBJ1-1; no clear D gene. The CDR3 sequence is 15 residues long. V was clipped by 0 bases and J by 6 bases, with 14 bases between them. Looked up from germline, CDR1 is LGHNA and CDR2 is YNFKEQ. The CDR3 spells CASSQEVRAGAEAFF. CDR3 coding DNA: TGTGCCAGCAGCCAAGAGGTCCGGGCGGGAGCTGAAGCTTTCTTT.

This chain uses TRBV6-2 or TRBV6-3 with TRBJ1-2; D might be TRBD1 (5 bases). The germline gives CDR1 MNHEY, CDR2 SVGEGT. This CDR3 has 15 amino acids. Trimming removed 6 bases at V and 7 bases at J, with 21 bases between. The chain's CDR3 is CASSGRGTTRCGYTF. CDR3 nucleotide sequence: TGTGCCAGCAGCGGCCGCGGGACCACCCGGTGTGGCTACACCTTC.

This clonotype showed up just a few times. This chain joins TRBV5-4 and TRBJ2-1; possibly TRBD1 or TRBD2 for D (5 bases each). Looked up from germline, CDR1 is SGHNT and CDR2 is YYREEE (reference sequence). Trimming pared 0 bases from V and 6 bases from J, leaving 7 bases between. CDR3 length: 13 amino acids. CDR3 sequence reads: CASSLAGTNEQFF. The CDR3 DNA follows: TGTGCCAGCAGCTTGGCGGGGACCAATGAGCAGTTCTTC.

This clonotype was seen many times. The J gene is TRBJ2-3, the V gene TRBV6-1, with 9 bases matching TRBD2. Germline assignment: CDR1 MNHNS and CDR2 SASEGT. V lost 2 bases, J lost 6 bases, and 6 bases stayed unmatched. This CDR3 spans 15 amino acids. The CDR3 reads CASSETAGGPDTQYF. CDR3 DNA: TGTGCCAGCAGTGAAACGGCGGGAGGGCCGGATACGCAGTATTTT.

Of note for this clonotype: Just one base apart from a much larger clone, this may be a read error. The V gene is TRBV19, the J gene TRBJ1-5; D remains ambiguous. The CDR3 contains 13 residues. Per germline, CDR1 LNHDA and CDR2 SQIVND (reference sequence). DNA of the CDR3: TGTGCCAGTAGTATAGTACAGAATCGGCCCCAGCATTTT. Residues: CASSIVQNRPQHF.

CDR3 in amino acids: CASSQGMTNSGANVLTF. The CDR3 DNA reads TGTGCCAGCAGCCAAGGGATGACCAACTCTGGGGCCAACGTCCTGACTTTC. The V call is TRBV4-2, the J call TRBJ2-6; no clear D. Germline assignment: CDR1 LGHNA and CDR2 YNFKEQ. This CDR3 region has 17 residues. V was trimmed by 1 base and J by 0 bases, leaving 10 bases between them.

There are many counts of this clonotype. The chain recombines TRBV6-2 or TRBV6-3 with TRBJ1-1, with no clear D. Germline V CDR1 and CDR2: MNHEY, SVGEGT. CDR3 length: 12 residues. Trimming cost V 6 bases and J 4 bases, with 9 bases left between them. The CDR3 DNA sequence: TGTGCCAGCAGACCTACTCTCACTGAAGCTTTCTTT. The encoded protein is CASRPTLTEAFF.

This clonotype was picked up many times. The chain joins TRBV6-2 or TRBV6-3 to TRBJ1-1; 7 positions agree with TRBD1. The germline V gene has CDR1 MNHEY and CDR2 SVGEGT. Germline trimming cut 2 bases from V and 10 bases from J; bases unmatched to any gene: 16. The CDR3 is 16 amino acids. CDR3 coding DNA: TGTGCCAGCAGTTACGCCGGGACAGCTTTCCCCGGAGGAGCTTTCTTT. It translates to CASSYAGTAFPGGAFF.

This clonotype has a handful of counts. The rearrangement joins TRBV10-3 to TRBJ2-3, with D possibly matching TRBD1 (5 bases). There are 14 residues in the CDR3. Per germline, CDR1 ENHRY and CDR2 SYGVKD. V was pared by 3 bases and J by 3 bases, with 10 bases between. CDR3 in amino acids: CAISDGRETDTQYF. CDR3 sequence (DNA): TGTGCCATCAGTGATGGCAGGGAAACAGATACGCAGTATTTT.

This clonotype was counted at least ten times. The junction does not match germline at one end; this may be a read error. The chain employs TRBV7-7 and TRBJ2-5; 10 bases match TRBD1. The CDR3 extends over 16 amino acids. Germline CDR1 reads SSHAT; CDR2 reads FNYEAQ (reference sequence). CDR3 sequence: CASSPDRGLPQETQYF. In nucleotides, the CDR3 is TGTGCTAGCAGCCCGGACAGGGGGTTACCCCAAGAGACCCAGTACTTC. Looking up the rest from reference TRBV7-7 and TRBJ2-5 gives the full variable domain: GAGVSQSPRYKVTKRGQDVTLRCDPISSHATLYWYQQALGQGPEFLTYFNYEAQPDKSGLPSDRFSAERPEGSISTLTIQRTEQRDSAMYRCASSPDRGLPQETQYFGPGTRLLVL.

With regard to this clonotype: Mismatch with germline at one junction end may stem from a read error. This chain links TRBV25-1 with TRBJ2-1, with 11 positions matching TRBD2. The germline CDR1 and CDR2 sequences are MGHDK and SYGVNS. The CDR3 totals 13 residues. The CDR3 loop is CASALAGENGQFF. The CDR3 DNA reads TGTGCCAGTGCACTAGCGGGAGAGAATGGGCAGTTCTTC.

This clonotype was seen ten or more times. This rearrangement joins TRBV19 to TRBJ1-1; weak D call: TRBD1 (6 bases). The CDR3 totals 14 residues. V lost 4 bases and J 2 bases, leaving 11 bases between the germline ends. Germline V gives CDR1 LNHDA, CDR2 SQIVND (reference sequence). CDR3 region: CASSNPGANTEAFF. CDR3 nucleotides: TGTGCCAGTAGTAACCCGGGGGCAAACACTGAAGCTTTCTTT.

In regard to this clonotype: This may stem from a read error, because a much larger clone lies one nucleotide away. The V call is TRBV6-2 or TRBV6-3, the J call TRBJ2-3, with TRBD2 matching 8 bases. Germline lookup yields CDR1 MNHEY and CDR2 SVGEGT. This CDR3 region has 16 residues. Trimming cost V 5 bases and J 1 base; bases outside gene matches: 8. DNA for the CDR3: TGTGCCAGCAGTCGGACTAGCATGGGGGGCACAGATACGCAGTATTTT. Residues: CASSRTSMGGTDTQYF.

This clonotype has only one observation. The chain carries TRBV27 and TRBJ2-3; TRBD2 might be the D (5 bases). This CDR3 has 15 amino acids. The V end lost 6 bases, the J end lost 4 bases, and 17 bases lay between the germline ends. Germline loops: CDR1 MNHEY, CDR2 SMNVEV (reference sequence). CDR3 sequence reads: CASSQERKSADTQYF. For the CDR3, the DNA is TGTGCCAGCAGCCAAGAGCGGAAAAGCGCAGATACGCAGTATTTT.

The table lists this clonotype with many counts. The chain couples TRBV10-3 to TRBJ2-3; 7 nucleotides line up with TRBD1. The CDR3 runs 16 residues. Germline V gene lookup returns CDR1 ENHRY and CDR2 SYGVKD. V shed 0 bases and J 4 bases; nucleotides not matched to a gene: 7. The chain's CDR3 is CAISESGQSTADTQYF. CDR3 sequence (DNA): TGTGCCATCAGTGAGTCGGGACAGAGTACAGCAGATACGCAGTATTTT.

In this sample, this clonotype turned up a few times. The V and J genes are TRBV5-1 and TRBJ2-7, with 7 bases identical to TRBD1. This CDR3 has 12 residues. Germline trimming cut 4 bases from V and 7 bases from J; bases unmatched to any gene: 5. Looked up from germline, CDR1 is SGHRS and CDR2 is YFSETQ. The CDR3 protein is CASSGTGEEQYF. CDR3 nucleotide sequence: TGCGCCAGCAGCGGTACAGGGGAGGAGCAGTACTTC.

This chain joins TRBV5-1 and TRBJ2-6; no definite D call. Germline V gives CDR1 SGHRS, CDR2 YFSETQ. Trimming removed 0 bases at V and 0 bases at J, with 10 bases between. The CDR3 covers 17 residues. Here the CDR3 reads CASSLVVDLSGANVLTF. For the CDR3, the DNA is TGCGCCAGCAGCTTGGTGGTCGACCTCTCTGGGGCCAACGTCCTGACTTTC. The full variable domain, its missing parts supplied by reference TRBV5-1 and TRBJ2-6, is KAGVTQTPRYLIKTRGQQVTLSCSPISGHRSVSWYQQTPGQGLQFLFEYFSETQRNKGNFPGRFSGRQFSNSRSEMNVSTLELGDSALYLCASSLVVDLSGANVLTFGAGSRLTVL.

The gene calls are TRBV12-3 or TRBV12-4 and TRBJ1-5; 8 bases agree with TRBD1. After removal of 3 bases from V and 3 bases from J, the junction contained 10 bases not matched to a gene. This CDR3 has 17 residues. The CDR3 region has the DNA TGTGCCAGCAGTTTTGGGACAAACAGGGGGAACAATCAGCCCCAGCATTTT. Amino acid sequence: CASSFGTNRGNNQPQHF.

This clonotype was counted ten times or more. The chain couples TRBV4-2 to TRBJ1-2, with 10 nucleotides matching TRBD1. Germline V gene sequence: CDR1 LGHNA, CDR2 YNFKEQ. The CDR3 extends over 16 amino acids. Trimming removed 4 bases from V and 4 bases from J; junction bases left unmatched: 9. The CDR3 region has the DNA TGTGCCAGCAGCCGGACGACAGGGGGCGCGTTCTATGGCTACACCTTC. Translating it yields CASSRTTGGAFYGYTF.